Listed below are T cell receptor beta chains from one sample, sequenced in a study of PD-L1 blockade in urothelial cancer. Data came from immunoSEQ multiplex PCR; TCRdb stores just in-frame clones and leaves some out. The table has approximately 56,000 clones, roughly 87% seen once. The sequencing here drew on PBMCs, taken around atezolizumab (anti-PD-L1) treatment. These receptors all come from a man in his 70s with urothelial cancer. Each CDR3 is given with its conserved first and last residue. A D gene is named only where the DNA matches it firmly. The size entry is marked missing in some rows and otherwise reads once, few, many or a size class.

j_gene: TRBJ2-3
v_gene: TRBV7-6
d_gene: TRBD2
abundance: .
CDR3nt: TGTGCCAGCAGCTTAGGTAGCGGGACCACAGATACGCAGTATTTT
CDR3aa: CASSLGSGTTDTQYF

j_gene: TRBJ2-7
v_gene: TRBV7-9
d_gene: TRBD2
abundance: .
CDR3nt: TGTGCCAGCAGCCACCCCCCGTTAGGGGAGGGCGAGCAGTACTTC
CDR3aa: CASSHPPLGEGEQYF

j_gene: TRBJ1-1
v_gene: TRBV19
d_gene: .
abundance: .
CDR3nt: TGTGCCAGTGGGGACACTTTGAACACTGAAGCTTTCTTT
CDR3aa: CASGDTLNTEAFF

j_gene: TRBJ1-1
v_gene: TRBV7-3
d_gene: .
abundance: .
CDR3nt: TGTGCCAGCAGCCTCGAACAGGGCACTGAAGCTTTCTTT
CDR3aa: CASSLEQGTEAFF

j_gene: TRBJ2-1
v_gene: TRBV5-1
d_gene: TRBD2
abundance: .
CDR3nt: TGCGCCAGCAGTAGGACTAGCGGGAGGACGGCGAATGAGCAGTTCTTC
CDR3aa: CASSRTSGRTANEQFF

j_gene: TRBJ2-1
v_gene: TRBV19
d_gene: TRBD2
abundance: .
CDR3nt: TGTGCCAGTAGTGCGGGGCTAGCGGGTGAGCAGTTCTTC
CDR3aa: CASSAGLAGEQFF

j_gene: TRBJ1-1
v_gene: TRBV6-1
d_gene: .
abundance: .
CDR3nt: TGTGCCAGCAATCGACAGCATGGGTACACTGAAGCTTTCTTT
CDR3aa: CASNRQHGYTEAFF

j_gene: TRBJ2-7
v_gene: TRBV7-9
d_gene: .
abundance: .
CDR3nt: TGTGCCAGCAGCTTAGGACGGGGGAGCTCCTACGAGCAGTACTTC
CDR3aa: CASSLGRGSSYEQYF

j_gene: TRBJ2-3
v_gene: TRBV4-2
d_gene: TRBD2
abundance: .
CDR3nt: TGTGCCAGCAGCCAAGATCGAGGTAGCGGGACAGATACGCAGTATTTT
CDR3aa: CASSQDRGSGTDTQYF

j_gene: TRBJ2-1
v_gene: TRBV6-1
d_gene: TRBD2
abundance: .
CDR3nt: TGTGCCAGCAGTGGACTAGCGGGAGCCTACAATGAGCAGTTCTTC
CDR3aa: CASSGLAGAYNEQFF

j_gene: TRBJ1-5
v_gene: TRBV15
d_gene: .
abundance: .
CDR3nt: TGTGCCACCAGCGGTCGCCCTTATTCGACAGGCCTAGATCAGCCCCAGCATTTT
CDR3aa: CATSGRPYSTGLDQPQHF

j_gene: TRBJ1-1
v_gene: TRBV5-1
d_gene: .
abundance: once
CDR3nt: TGCGCCAGCAGCTCGACGGGGAGGGAAACTGAAGCTTTCTTT
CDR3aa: CASSSTGRETEAFF

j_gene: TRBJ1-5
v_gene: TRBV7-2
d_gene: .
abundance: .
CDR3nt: TGTGCCAGCAGCCAAGGGGGAGATCCCTATAGCAATCAGCCCCAGCATTTT
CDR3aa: CASSQGGDPYSNQPQHF

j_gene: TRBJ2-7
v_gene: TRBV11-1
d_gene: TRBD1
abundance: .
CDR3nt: TGTGCCAGCAGTTCAATCGCCGGGACAGGGGGCCGGCAGTACTTC
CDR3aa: CASSSIAGTGGRQYF

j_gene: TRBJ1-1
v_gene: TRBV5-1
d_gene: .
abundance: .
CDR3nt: TGCGCCAGCAGCCAAGGAACAGGGCTCACTGAAGCTTTCTTT
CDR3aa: CASSQGTGLTEAFF

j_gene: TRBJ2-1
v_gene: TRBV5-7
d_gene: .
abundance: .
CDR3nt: TGTGCCAGCAGCCCCCGGGACAAGTGTTACAATGAGCAGTTCTTC
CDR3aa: CASSPRDKCYNEQFF

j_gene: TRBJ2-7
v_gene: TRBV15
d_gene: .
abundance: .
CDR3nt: TGTGCCACCAGCAGAGATACGAGGCCAGAGCAGTACTTC
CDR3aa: CATSRDTRPEQYF

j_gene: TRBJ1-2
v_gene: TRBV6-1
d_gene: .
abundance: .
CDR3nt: TGTGCCAGCAGTGAAGAACAGGGAGTTAGCTATGGCTACACCTTC
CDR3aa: CASSEEQGVSYGYTF

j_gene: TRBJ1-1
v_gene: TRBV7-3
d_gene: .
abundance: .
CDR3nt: TGTGCCAGCAGTTACATGGGCCGGTTAGGGGTTCGAACTGAAGCTTTCTTT
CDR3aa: CASSYMGRLGVRTEAFF

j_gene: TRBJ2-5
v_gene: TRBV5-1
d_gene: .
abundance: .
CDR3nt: TGCGCCAGCAGCTTAGGACAGCAGGGGACCGGATTGAAGTACTTC
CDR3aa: CASSLGQQGTGLKYF

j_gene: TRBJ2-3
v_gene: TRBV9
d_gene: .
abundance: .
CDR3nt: TGTGCCAGCAGCGTGGGCGGGCTACGGAGGGCAGATACGCAGTATTTT
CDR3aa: CASSVGGLRRADTQYF

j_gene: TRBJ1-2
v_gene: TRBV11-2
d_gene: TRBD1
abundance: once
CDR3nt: TGTGCCAGCAGCTTATCGACAGGGAGGTACGGCTACACCTTC
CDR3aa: CASSLSTGRYGYTF

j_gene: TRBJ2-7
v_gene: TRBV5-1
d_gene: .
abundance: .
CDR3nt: TGCGCCAGCAGCCCCGGGGACAACGTGGGGCAGTACTTC
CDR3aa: CASSPGDNVGQYF

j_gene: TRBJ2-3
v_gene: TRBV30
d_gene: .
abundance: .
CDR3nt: TGTGCCTGGAGTCTCCAGGGGGGTAGATACGCGTATTTT
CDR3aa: CAWSLQGGRYAYF

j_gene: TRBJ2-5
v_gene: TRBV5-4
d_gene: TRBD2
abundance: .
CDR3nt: TGTGCCAGCAGCCGAGATCCAAGCGGGAGTTTTCAAGAGACCCAGTACTTC
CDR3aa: CASSRDPSGSFQETQYF

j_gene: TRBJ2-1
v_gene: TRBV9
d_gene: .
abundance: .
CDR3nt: TGTGCCAGCAGCGTAGCCCAAAGTCGAAAGACTAGTAATGAGCAGTTCTTC
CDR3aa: CASSVAQSRKTSNEQFF

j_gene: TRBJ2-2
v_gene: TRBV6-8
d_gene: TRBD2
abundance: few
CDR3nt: TGTGCCAGCAGTTACGATTGCTCTAGCGGGGCCACGAACACCGGGGAGCTGTTTTTT
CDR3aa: CASSYDCSSGATNTGELFF

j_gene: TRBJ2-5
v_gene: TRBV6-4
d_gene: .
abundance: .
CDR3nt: TGTGCCACCTTCGCGAATGGTACCGGGACTTCCCGAGAGACCCAGTACTTC
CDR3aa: CATFANGTGTSRETQYF

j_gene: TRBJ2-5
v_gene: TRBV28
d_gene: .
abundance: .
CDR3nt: TGTGCCAGCAGCCAGCTTATGGGGGGAGCAGAGACCCAGTACTTC
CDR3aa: CASSQLMGGAETQYF

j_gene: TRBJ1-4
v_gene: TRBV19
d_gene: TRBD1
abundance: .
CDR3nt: TGTGCCAGTAGTACTCCACAGGGGGCTAGTGAAAAACTGTTTTTT
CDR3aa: CASSTPQGASEKLFF

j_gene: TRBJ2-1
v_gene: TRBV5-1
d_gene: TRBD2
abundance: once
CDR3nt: TGCGCCAGCCTCCCGTCCGGGGCATCAGCGGGAGTATCCTACAATGAGCAGTTCTTC
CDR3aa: CASLPSGASAGVSYNEQFF

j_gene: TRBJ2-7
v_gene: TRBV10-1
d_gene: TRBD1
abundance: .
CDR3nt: TGCGCCAGCAGTCGTGGACAGGAGCCCTACGAGCAGTACTTC
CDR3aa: CASSRGQEPYEQYF

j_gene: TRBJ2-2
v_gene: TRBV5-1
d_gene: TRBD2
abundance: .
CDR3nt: TGCGCCAGCAGCTTGGGCGGGAGCTACACCGGGGAGCTGTTTTTT
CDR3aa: CASSLGGSYTGELFF

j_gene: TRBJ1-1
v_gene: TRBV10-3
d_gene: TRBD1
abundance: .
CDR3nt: TGTGCCATCAGCCCGGGACAGGGGGCGGACACTGAAGCTTTCTTT
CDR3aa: CAISPGQGADTEAFF

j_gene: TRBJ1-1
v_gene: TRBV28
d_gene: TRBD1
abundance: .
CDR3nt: TGTGCCAGCAGGATTACAGGGGAAATGAACACTGAAGCTTTCTTT
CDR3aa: CASRITGEMNTEAFF

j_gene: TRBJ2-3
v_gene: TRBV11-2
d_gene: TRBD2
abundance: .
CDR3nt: TGTGCCAGCAGCGTGGGACTAGCGGGATGGGATACGCAGTATTTT
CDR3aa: CASSVGLAGWDTQYF